The rows below give T cell receptor beta chains drawn from one sample of a study of CD8 T cells in ankylosing spondylitis. One entry per CDR3 protein results from TCRdb running MiXCR on the 5' RACE reads. The repertoire holds 470,000 or so distinct CDR3 sequences, with about 25% as singletons. Source material: blood, either unsorted or a sorted T cell fraction (not recorded which). Receptor source: a male donor with ankylosing spondylitis. CDR3s include the opening cysteine and the closing phenylalanine or tryptophan. Each record gives: J gene, clone size, D gene, V gene, CDR3 protein, CDR3 DNA. D genes are given only for firm matches. Size is omitted from some rows. Given values are once, few, many or a class for expanded clones.

j_call: TRBJ2-3; clone_size: few; d_call: TRBD1; v_call: TRBV3-1; cdr3_aa: CASSHNEGAYTQYF; cdr3_nt: TGTGCCAGCAGCCATAACGAGGGGGCTTATACGCAGTATTTT
j_call: TRBJ2-1; clone_size: .; d_call: .; v_call: TRBV20-1; cdr3_aa: CSARGPLGNEQFF; cdr3_nt: TGCAGTGCTAGAGGGCCTCTAGGTAATGAGCAGTTCTTC
j_call: TRBJ1-2; clone_size: .; d_call: .; v_call: TRBV29-1; cdr3_aa: CSVGDRRADGYTF; cdr3_nt: TGCAGCGTTGGGGACCGGAGAGCGGATGGCTACACCTTC
j_call: TRBJ2-2; clone_size: many; d_call: .; v_call: TRBV5-1; cdr3_aa: CASSLQGPSNTGELFF; cdr3_nt: TGCGCCAGCAGTCTCCAGGGGCCCTCGAACACCGGGGAGCTGTTTTTT
j_call: TRBJ2-5; clone_size: many; d_call: TRBD2; v_call: TRBV7-9; cdr3_aa: CASSLLGRTQETQYF; cdr3_nt: TGTGCCAGCAGCTTACTCGGGAGGACCCAAGAGACCCAGTACTTC
j_call: TRBJ2-3; clone_size: .; d_call: .; v_call: TRBV20-1; cdr3_aa: CSARAQQGRWDTQYF; cdr3_nt: TGCAGTGCTAGAGCCCAGCAGGGGAGGTGGGATACGCAGTATTTT
j_call: TRBJ2-2; clone_size: .; d_call: TRBD2; v_call: TRBV20-1; cdr3_aa: CSARDRSGRHSGTGELFF; cdr3_nt: TGCAGTGCTAGAGACCGTAGCGGGAGGCACTCGGGCACCGGGGAGCTGTTTTTT
j_call: TRBJ2-2; clone_size: .; d_call: .; v_call: TRBV24-1; cdr3_aa: CATSDPAQGTTNTGELFF; cdr3_nt: TGTGCCACCAGTGACCCCGCGCAGGGGACTACGAACACCGGGGAGCTGTTTTTT
j_call: TRBJ1-2; clone_size: .; d_call: .; v_call: TRBV5-6; cdr3_aa: CASSLPLGGRNGYTF; cdr3_nt: TGTGCCAGCAGCTTGCCCCTCGGGGGTCGTAATGGCTACACCTTC
j_call: TRBJ1-5; clone_size: many; d_call: TRBD1; v_call: TRBV5-1; cdr3_aa: CASSLLPGGRNQPQHF; cdr3_nt: TGCGCCAGCAGCTTGTTGCCAGGGGGTAGAAATCAGCCCCAGCATTTT
j_call: TRBJ2-1; clone_size: few; d_call: TRBD1; v_call: TRBV5-1; cdr3_aa: CASSEQGGYNEQFF; cdr3_nt: TGCGCCAGCAGCGAACAGGGGGGCTACAATGAGCAGTTCTTC
j_call: TRBJ2-2; clone_size: few; d_call: .; v_call: TRBV12-3/TRBV12-4; cdr3_aa: CASGAGPNTGELFF; cdr3_nt: TGTGCCAGTGGAGCAGGCCCAAACACCGGGGAGCTGTTTTTT
j_call: TRBJ2-1; clone_size: .; d_call: .; v_call: TRBV21-1; cdr3_aa: CASNLRGFARSNEQFF; cdr3_nt: TGTGCCAGCAACCTCAGGGGTTTTGCCCGTAGCAATGAGCAGTTCTTC
j_call: TRBJ2-1; clone_size: few; d_call: TRBD2; v_call: TRBV12-3/TRBV12-4; cdr3_aa: CASSSVSGRAGNEQFF; cdr3_nt: TGTGCCAGCAGTTCCGTTAGCGGGAGGGCCGGAAATGAGCAGTTCTTC
j_call: TRBJ2-5; clone_size: few; d_call: TRBD2; v_call: TRBV24-1; cdr3_aa: CATSDPGTTSGETQYF; cdr3_nt: TGTGCCACCAGTGATCCCGGGACTACCAGTGGCGAGACCCAGTACTTC
j_call: TRBJ2-2; clone_size: few; d_call: .; v_call: TRBV7-9; cdr3_aa: CASSNTQGTGELFF; cdr3_nt: TGTGCCAGCAGCAACACACAAGGCACCGGGGAGCTGTTTTTT
j_call: TRBJ1-2; clone_size: .; d_call: TRBD1; v_call: TRBV5-5; cdr3_aa: CASSLAPGQVTFYGYTF; cdr3_nt: TGTGCCAGCAGCTTGGCCCCGGGACAGGTGACGTTCTATGGCTACACCTTC
j_call: TRBJ2-1; clone_size: few; d_call: TRBD1; v_call: TRBV5-1; cdr3_aa: CASSGWTGRNEQFF; cdr3_nt: TGCGCCAGCAGCGGTTGGACAGGGAGGAATGAGCAGTTCTTC
j_call: TRBJ1-6; clone_size: .; d_call: .; v_call: TRBV3-1; cdr3_aa: CASSQGVVQLSSPLHF; cdr3_nt: TGTGCCAGCAGCCAAGGGGTCGTACAGCTTAGTTCACCCCTCCACTTT
j_call: TRBJ2-1; clone_size: few; d_call: TRBD2; v_call: TRBV2; cdr3_aa: CASTLGLAGGEQFF; cdr3_nt: TGTGCCAGCACCTTAGGACTAGCGGGAGGGGAGCAGTTCTTC
j_call: TRBJ2-4; clone_size: few; d_call: .; v_call: TRBV20-1; cdr3_aa: CSADKGEIAKNIQYF; cdr3_nt: TGCAGTGCTGACAAAGGGGAGATAGCCAAAAACATTCAGTACTTC
j_call: TRBJ2-3; clone_size: .; d_call: .; v_call: TRBV7-2; cdr3_aa: CASSLVAVFTDTQYF; cdr3_nt: TGTGCCAGCAGCTTAGTCGCGGTTTTCACAGATACGCAGTATTTT
j_call: TRBJ2-5; clone_size: few; d_call: .; v_call: TRBV4-1; cdr3_aa: CASSPGLLRETQYF; cdr3_nt: TGCGCCAGCAGCCCAGGACTCCTTCGGGAGACCCAGTACTTC
j_call: TRBJ2-1; clone_size: many; d_call: .; v_call: TRBV6-5; cdr3_aa: CASSYSSYNEQFF; cdr3_nt: TGTGCCAGCAGTTATAGCAGCTACAATGAGCAGTTCTTC
j_call: TRBJ2-7; clone_size: .; d_call: .; v_call: TRBV11-2; cdr3_aa: CASSFRPAESYEQYF; cdr3_nt: TGTGCCAGCAGCTTTCGCCCGGCGGAATCCTACGAGCAGTACTTC
j_call: TRBJ1-1; clone_size: few; d_call: .; v_call: TRBV5-1; cdr3_aa: CASSNQPRPMNTEAFF; cdr3_nt: TGCGCCAGCAGTAATCAGCCGCGGCCTATGAACACTGAAGCTTTCTTT
j_call: TRBJ2-1; clone_size: .; d_call: TRBD2; v_call: TRBV14; cdr3_aa: CASSRLTVVSGRAAYNEQFF; cdr3_nt: TGTGCCAGCAGCCGCTTAACGGTCGTTAGCGGGAGAGCCGCCTACAATGAGCAGTTCTTC
j_call: TRBJ2-5; clone_size: .; d_call: TRBD2; v_call: TRBV5-1; cdr3_aa: CASSPWTSGSAETQYF; cdr3_nt: TGCGCCAGCAGCCCTTGGACTAGCGGATCAGCAGAGACCCAGTACTTC
j_call: TRBJ1-5; clone_size: .; d_call: .; v_call: TRBV20-1; cdr3_aa: CSARDPGQGGKNQPQHF; cdr3_nt: TGCAGTGCTAGAGATCCGGGACAAGGGGGGAAAAATCAGCCCCAGCATTTT
j_call: TRBJ2-5; clone_size: few; d_call: .; v_call: TRBV11-3; cdr3_aa: CASSSPGHRETQYF; cdr3_nt: TGTGCCAGCAGCTCCCCGGGACATCGAGAGACCCAGTACTTC
j_call: TRBJ2-1; clone_size: few; d_call: TRBD2; v_call: TRBV10-3; cdr3_aa: CAISEPGGSYNEQFF; cdr3_nt: TGTGCCATCAGTGAGCCGGGAGGGTCCTACAATGAGCAGTTCTTC
j_call: TRBJ2-7; clone_size: few; d_call: .; v_call: TRBV7-9; cdr3_aa: CASSLAGTPSYEQYF; cdr3_nt: TGTGCCAGCAGCTTAGCGGGGACACCTTCCTACGAGCAGTACTTC
j_call: TRBJ2-1; clone_size: many; d_call: .; v_call: TRBV12-3/TRBV12-4; cdr3_aa: CASSWRGATRKFF; cdr3_nt: TGTGCCAGCAGTTGGCGGGGAGCTACTCGAAAGTTCTTC
j_call: TRBJ2-2; clone_size: .; d_call: TRBD2; v_call: TRBV5-1; cdr3_aa: CASSLRTSGTGELFF; cdr3_nt: TGCGCCAGCAGCCTACGGACTAGCGGCACCGGGGAGCTGTTTTTT
j_call: TRBJ1-5; clone_size: .; d_call: .; v_call: TRBV7-8; cdr3_aa: CASSLEFLGNQPQHF; cdr3_nt: TGTGCCAGCAGCTTAGAGTTTCTGGGCAATCAGCCCCAGCATTTT
j_call: TRBJ2-1; clone_size: many; d_call: .; v_call: TRBV2; cdr3_aa: CASSEYNEQFF; cdr3_nt: TGTGCCAGCAGTGAATACAATGAGCAGTTCTTC
j_call: TRBJ2-1; clone_size: few; d_call: TRBD2; v_call: TRBV4-1; cdr3_aa: CASSRVSGGRAFEQFF; cdr3_nt: TGCGCCAGCAGCCGAGTAAGTGGCGGGAGGGCTTTTGAGCAGTTCTTC
j_call: TRBJ2-2; clone_size: .; d_call: .; v_call: TRBV12-3/TRBV12-4; cdr3_aa: CASSIAGQGGGELFF; cdr3_nt: TGTGCCAGCAGTATAGCGGGACAGGGAGGCGGGGAGCTGTTTTTT
j_call: TRBJ1-1; clone_size: few; d_call: .; v_call: TRBV5-1; cdr3_aa: CASSLAEGGSTEAFF; cdr3_nt: TGCGCCAGCAGCTTGGCTGAGGGGGGGAGCACTGAAGCTTTCTTT
j_call: TRBJ2-1; clone_size: many; d_call: .; v_call: TRBV11-2; cdr3_aa: CASSPPPPSIYNEQFF; cdr3_nt: TGTGCCAGCAGCCCCCCGCCGCCGTCCATTTACAATGAGCAGTTCTTC
j_call: TRBJ2-7; clone_size: few; d_call: .; v_call: TRBV12-3/TRBV12-4; cdr3_aa: CASRTSTGKRSYEQYF; cdr3_nt: TGTGCCAGCAGGACCTCTACAGGGAAGAGGTCCTACGAGCAGTACTTC
j_call: TRBJ2-2; clone_size: few; d_call: .; v_call: TRBV10-2; cdr3_aa: CASSKPGRRNTGELFF; cdr3_nt: TGCGCCAGCAGTAAACCGGGACGGAGAAACACCGGGGAGCTGTTTTTT
j_call: TRBJ1-1; clone_size: few; d_call: .; v_call: TRBV16; cdr3_aa: CASSQQGSNTEAFF; cdr3_nt: TGTGCCAGCAGCCAACAGGGGTCTAACACTGAAGCTTTCTTT
j_call: TRBJ1-1; clone_size: .; d_call: .; v_call: TRBV11-1; cdr3_aa: CASSLDPGGLGAFF; cdr3_nt: TGTGCCAGCAGCTTAGACCCCGGGGGACTTGGCGCTTTCTTT